This TCR beta chain was identified during a study of T cells in Graves' hyperthyroidism and ophthalmopathy. Study conclusions and caveats: Through a model of 13 V-J features, ophthalmopathy was separated from stable hyperthyroidism.

Using RNA transcripts as the source, TCR beta CDR3 regions were amplified. The HTBI primer set was used in a first-round RT-PCR of the TCR CDR3. In TCRdb, the multiplex PCR reads were re-called with MiXCR into one record per CDR3 protein. The sample includes 200,000 to 250,000 distinct CDR3 sequences, roughly 17% of them seen just once. The CDR3 runs to 15 residues. Germline CDR1 SQVTM, CDR2 ANQGSEA. J was trimmed by 3 bases and V by 4 bases; bases with no gene match: 10. Absence of ophthalmopathy progression within 18 months defined stable Graves' hyperthyroidism. Diagnosis of hyperthyroidism was new in patients aged 18 to 65, and its duration was under 2 months. An approximately 10 ml volume of fresh peripheral blood provided the PBMCs. On this clonotype: The antigen is unknown.

The genes are TRBV29-1 and TRBJ2-7, with 9 bases matching TRBD1. Sequencing input: blood. The TCR comes from a man aged 50 to 59 with Graves' hyperthyroidism. CDR3 amino acids: CSVAPSMGQGYEQYF. CDR3 bases: TGCAGCGTTGCTCCCTCAATGGGACAGGGCTACGAGCAGTACTTC.